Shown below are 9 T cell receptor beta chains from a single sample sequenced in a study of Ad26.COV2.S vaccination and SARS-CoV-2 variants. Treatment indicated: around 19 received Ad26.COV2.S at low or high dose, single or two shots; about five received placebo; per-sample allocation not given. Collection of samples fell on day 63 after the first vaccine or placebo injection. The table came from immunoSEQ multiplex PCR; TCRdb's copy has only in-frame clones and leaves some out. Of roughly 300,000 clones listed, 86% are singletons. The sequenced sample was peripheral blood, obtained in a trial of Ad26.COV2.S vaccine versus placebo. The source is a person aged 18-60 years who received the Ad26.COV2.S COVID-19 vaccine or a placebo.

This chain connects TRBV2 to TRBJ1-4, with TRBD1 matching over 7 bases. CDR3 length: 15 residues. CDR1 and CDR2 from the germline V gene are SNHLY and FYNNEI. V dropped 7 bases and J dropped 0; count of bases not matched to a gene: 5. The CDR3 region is CASTLTGATNEKLFF. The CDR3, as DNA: TGTGCCAGCACTCTAACAGGGGCAACTAATGAAAAACTGTTTTTT.

DNA for the CDR3: TGTGCCAGCAGCCAAGAAGGTCGGCGGGGGGCCTACTTGAACAATGAGCAGTTCTTC. It encodes CASSQEGRRGAYLNNEQFF. The genes are TRBV3-1 (or the pseudogene TRBV3-2) and TRBJ2-1, with 8 bases identical to TRBD2. The ends lost 0 bases at V and 5 bases at J; junction bases unmatched: 15. Germline loops: CDR1 LGHDT, CDR2 YNNKEL (reference sequence). This CDR3 spans 19 amino acids.

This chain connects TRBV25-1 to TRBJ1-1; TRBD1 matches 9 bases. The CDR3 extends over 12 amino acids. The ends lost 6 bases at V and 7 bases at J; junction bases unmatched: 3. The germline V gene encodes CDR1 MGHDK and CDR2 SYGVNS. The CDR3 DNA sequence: TGTGCCAGCAGACAGGGGGCCCTTGAAGCTTTCTTT. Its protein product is CASRQGALEAFF.

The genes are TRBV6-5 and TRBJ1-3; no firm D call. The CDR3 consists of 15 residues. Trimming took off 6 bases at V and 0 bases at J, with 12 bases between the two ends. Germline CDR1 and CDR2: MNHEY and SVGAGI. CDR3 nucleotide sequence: TGTGCCAGCAGCCGTGATAGGACCTCTGGAAACACCATATATTTT. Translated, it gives CASSRDRTSGNTIYF.

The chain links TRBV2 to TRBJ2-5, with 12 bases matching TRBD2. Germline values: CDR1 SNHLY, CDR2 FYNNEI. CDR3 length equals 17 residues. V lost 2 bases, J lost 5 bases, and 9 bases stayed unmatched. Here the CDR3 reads CASSETGLAGSWETQYF. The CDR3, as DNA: TGTGCCAGCAGTGAAACGGGACTAGCGGGCTCTTGGGAGACCCAGTACTTC.

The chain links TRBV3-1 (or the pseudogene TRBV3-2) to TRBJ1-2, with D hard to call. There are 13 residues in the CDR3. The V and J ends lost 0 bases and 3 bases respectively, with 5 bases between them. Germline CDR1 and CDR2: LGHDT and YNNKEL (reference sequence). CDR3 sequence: CASSQEVYYGYTF. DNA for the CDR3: TGTGCCAGCAGCCAAGAGGTATACTATGGCTACACCTTC.

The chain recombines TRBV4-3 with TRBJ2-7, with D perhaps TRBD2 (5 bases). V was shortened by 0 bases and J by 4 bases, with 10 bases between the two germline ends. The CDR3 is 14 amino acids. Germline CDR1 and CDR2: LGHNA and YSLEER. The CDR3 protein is CASSQDRLAYEQYF. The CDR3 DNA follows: TGCGCCAGCAGCCAAGATAGGCTAGCTTACGAGCAGTACTTC.

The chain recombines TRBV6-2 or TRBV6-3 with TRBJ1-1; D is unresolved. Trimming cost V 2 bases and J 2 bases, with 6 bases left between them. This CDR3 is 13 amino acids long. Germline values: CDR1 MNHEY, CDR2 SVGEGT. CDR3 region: CASSYRLNTEAFF. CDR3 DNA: TGTGCCAGCAGTTACAGACTTAACACTGAAGCTTTCTTT.

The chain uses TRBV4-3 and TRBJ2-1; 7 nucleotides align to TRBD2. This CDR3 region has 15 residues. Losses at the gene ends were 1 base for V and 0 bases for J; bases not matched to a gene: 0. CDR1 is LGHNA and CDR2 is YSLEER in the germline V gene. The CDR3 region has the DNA TGCGCCAGCAGCCAAGGACTAGCCTCCTACAATGAGCAGTTCTTC. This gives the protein CASSQGLASYNEQFF.